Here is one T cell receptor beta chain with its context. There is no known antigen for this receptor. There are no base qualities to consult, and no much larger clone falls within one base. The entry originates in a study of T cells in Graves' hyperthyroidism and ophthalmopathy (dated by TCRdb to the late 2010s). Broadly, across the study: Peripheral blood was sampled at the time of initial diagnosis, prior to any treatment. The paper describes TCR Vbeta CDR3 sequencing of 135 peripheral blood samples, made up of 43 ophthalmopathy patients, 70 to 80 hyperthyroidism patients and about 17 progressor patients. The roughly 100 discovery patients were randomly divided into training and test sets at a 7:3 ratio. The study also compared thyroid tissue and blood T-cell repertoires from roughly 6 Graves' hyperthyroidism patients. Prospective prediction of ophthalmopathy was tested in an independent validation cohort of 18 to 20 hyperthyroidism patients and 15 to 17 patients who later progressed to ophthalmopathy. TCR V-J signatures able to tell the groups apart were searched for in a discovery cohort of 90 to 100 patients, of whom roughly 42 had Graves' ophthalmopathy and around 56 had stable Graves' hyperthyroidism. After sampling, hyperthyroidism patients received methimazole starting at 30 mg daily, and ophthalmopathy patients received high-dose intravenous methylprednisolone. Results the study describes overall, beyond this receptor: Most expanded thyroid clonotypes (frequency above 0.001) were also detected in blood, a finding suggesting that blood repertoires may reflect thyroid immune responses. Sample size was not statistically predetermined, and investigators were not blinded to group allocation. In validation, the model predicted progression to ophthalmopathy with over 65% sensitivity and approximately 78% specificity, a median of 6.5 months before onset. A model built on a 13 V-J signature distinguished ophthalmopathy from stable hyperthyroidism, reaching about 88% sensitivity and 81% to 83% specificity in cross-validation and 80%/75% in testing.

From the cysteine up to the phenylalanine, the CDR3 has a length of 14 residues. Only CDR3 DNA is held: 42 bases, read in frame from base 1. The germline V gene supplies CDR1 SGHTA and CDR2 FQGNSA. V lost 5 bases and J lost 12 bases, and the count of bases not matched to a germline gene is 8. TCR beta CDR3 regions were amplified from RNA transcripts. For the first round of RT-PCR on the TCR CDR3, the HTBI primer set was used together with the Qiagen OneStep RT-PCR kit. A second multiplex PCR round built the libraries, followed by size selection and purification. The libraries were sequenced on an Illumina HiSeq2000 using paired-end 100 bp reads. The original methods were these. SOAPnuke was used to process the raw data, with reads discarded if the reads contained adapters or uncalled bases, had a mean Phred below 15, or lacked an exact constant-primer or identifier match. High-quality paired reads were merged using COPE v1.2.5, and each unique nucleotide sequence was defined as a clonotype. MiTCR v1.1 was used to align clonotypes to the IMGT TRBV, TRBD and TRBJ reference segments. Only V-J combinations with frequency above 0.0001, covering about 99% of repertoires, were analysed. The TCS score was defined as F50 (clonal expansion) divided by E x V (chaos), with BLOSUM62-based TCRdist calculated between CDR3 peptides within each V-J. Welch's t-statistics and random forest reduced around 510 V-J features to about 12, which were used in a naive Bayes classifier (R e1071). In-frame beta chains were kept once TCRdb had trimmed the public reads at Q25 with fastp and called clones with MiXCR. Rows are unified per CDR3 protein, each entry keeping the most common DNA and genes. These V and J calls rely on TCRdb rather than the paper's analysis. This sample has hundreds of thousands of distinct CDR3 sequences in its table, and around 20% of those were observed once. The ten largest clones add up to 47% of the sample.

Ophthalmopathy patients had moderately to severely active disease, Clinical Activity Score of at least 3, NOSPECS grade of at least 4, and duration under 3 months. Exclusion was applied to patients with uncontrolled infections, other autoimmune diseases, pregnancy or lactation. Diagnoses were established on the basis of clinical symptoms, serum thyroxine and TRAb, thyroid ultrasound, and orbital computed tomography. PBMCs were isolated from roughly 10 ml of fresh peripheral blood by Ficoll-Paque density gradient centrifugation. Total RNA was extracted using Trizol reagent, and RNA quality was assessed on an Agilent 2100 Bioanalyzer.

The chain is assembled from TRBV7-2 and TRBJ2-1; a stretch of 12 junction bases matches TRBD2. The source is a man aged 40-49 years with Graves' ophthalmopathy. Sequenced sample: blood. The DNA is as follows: TGTGCCAGCAGCGAAGGACTAGCGGGGACGGGGCAGTTCTTC. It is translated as CASSEGLAGTGQFF.